This T cell receptor beta chain is from a study of OX40 agonist ivuxolimab in advanced cancers. Study information: Ivuxolimab, an agonistic anti-OX40 (CD134) antibody, was given to patients.

The CDR3 has 16 residues. The V end lost 7 bases, the J end lost 3 bases, and 19 bases lay between the germline ends. Germline V gene sequence: CDR1 MDHEN, CDR2 SYDVKM. Clones were read by immunoSEQ multiplex PCR, and TCRdb kept only the in-frame ones, dropping some. The sample has around 73,000 clones; 85% to 90% are singletons. The V call is TRBV28, the J call TRBJ1-5, with D maybe TRBD1 (5 bases). Sequenced here: CD4+ or CD8+ T cells sorted from blood, sampled in a trial of the OX40 agonist ivuxolimab. This receptor was taken from an adult with an advanced solid tumor such as melanoma, head and neck, liver or kidney cancer. The CDR3 region has the DNA TGTGCCAGCATTACAAACAGGATGCTTGCCAATCAGCCCCAGCATTTT. Residues: CASITNRMLANQPQHF.